This TCR beta chain was identified during a study of blood T cell repertoires in COVID-19. Study context: The cDNA or gDNA used as material had been derived from T cells, B-cell-depleted T cells, or PBMCs.

Germline-derived CDR1 and CDR2 are LNHDA and SQIVND (reference sequence). V was clipped by 2 bases and J by 3 bases, with 16 bases between them. The CDR3 consists of 16 residues. Original handling: Estimates of nucleated cell counts were drawn from the amplification of reference gene primers. Sequencing used immunoSEQ multiplex PCR; TCRdb keeps in-frame clones, though not all of them. V and J calls plus clone size are reproduced from that table; the DNA served to infer D and trimming. This table has under 300,000 clones, roughly 80% appearing once. This rearrangement joins TRBV19 to TRBJ1-2; weak D call: TRBD1 (5 bases). The specimen sequenced was peripheral blood. The clonotype originates from a woman aged 18 to 35 with acute or convalescent COVID-19. CDR3 sequence: CASSIIYGVRDYGYTF. Here the CDR3 DNA reads TGTGCCAGTAGTATAATCTATGGTGTCAGGGACTATGGCTACACCTTC.